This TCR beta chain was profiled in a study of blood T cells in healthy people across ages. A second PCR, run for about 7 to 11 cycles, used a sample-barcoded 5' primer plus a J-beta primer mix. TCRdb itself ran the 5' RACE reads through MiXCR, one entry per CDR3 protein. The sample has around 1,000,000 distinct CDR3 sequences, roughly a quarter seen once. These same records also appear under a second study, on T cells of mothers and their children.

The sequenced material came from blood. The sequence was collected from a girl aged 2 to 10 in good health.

The CDR3 DNA is TGTGCCAGCAGCTCTACCGGGACACCCTATGGCTACACCTTC. Protein: CASSSTGTPYGYTF. The chain carries TRBV7-9 and TRBJ1-2; a possible D gene is TRBD1 (6 bases). V was clipped by 4 bases and J by 4 bases, with 13 bases between them. The germline V gene has CDR1 SEHNR and CDR2 FQNEAQ (reference sequence). This CDR3 is built from 14 residues.